There are many counts of the clone carrying this TCR beta chain. Antigen specificity is unknown. Time point of the sample: patch test 1, 2 weeks after DPC sensitization. Treatment denoted: therapeutic diphenylcyclopropenone sensitization with weekly scalp DPC. This specimen comes from a study of human T cells and chemical hapten exposure. Points from the study as a whole: TCRs above 1 in 1000 frequency stayed constant with DPC sensitization.

TCRdb re-called the RACE reads with MiXCR, one entry per CDR3 protein. This table has tens of thousands of distinct CDR3 sequences, 6% to 9% appearing once. The CDR3 covers 16 residues. Germline assignment: CDR1 LNHNV and CDR2 YYDKDF (reference sequence). V was clipped by 4 bases and J by 0 bases; unmatched bases: 6. The genes are TRBV15 and TRBJ1-5, with 7 nucleotides matching TRBD1. The origin of this receptor is a woman aged 30 to 39 with alopecia areata. Some clones in this sample may be carry-over from other donors' samples. The sample consisted of whole blood, taken in connection with sensitization to the hapten diphenylcyclopropenone (DPC). The CDR3 loop reads CATSTTGEYSNQPQHF. The CDR3 coding sequence is TGTGCCACCAGCACAACAGGGGAGTATAGCAATCAGCCCCAGCATTTT. Drawing the rest from reference TRBV15 and TRBJ1-5, the complete variable domain is DAMVIQNPRYQVTQFGKPVTLSCSQTLNHNVMYWYQQKSSQAPKLLFHYYDKDFNNEADTPDNFQSRRPNTSFCFLDIRSPGLGDTAMYLCATSTTGEYSNQPQHFGDGTRLSIL.